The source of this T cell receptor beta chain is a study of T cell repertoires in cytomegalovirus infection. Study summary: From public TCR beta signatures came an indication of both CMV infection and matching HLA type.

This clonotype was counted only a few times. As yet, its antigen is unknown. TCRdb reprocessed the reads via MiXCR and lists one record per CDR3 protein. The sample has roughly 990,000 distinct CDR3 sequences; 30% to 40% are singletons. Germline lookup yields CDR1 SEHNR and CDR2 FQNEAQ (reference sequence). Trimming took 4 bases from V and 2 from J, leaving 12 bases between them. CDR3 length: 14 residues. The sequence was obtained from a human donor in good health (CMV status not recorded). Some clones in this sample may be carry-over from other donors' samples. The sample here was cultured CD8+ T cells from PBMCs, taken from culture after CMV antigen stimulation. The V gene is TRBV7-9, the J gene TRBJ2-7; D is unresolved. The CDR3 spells CASSSGRSPYEQYF. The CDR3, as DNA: TGTGCCAGCAGCTCCGGGCGATCACCCTACGAGCAGTACTTC.